Here is one T cell receptor beta chain with its context. Its specificity is not known. Terminally differentiated effector memory CD45RA+ cells were excluded from the naive CD8 cells, which were CD45RO-negative and positively selected for CCR7. Study processing details: ImmunoSEQ only sent back junction sequences with no quality scores, so filtering was done differently. TCRdb's copy holds only in-frame clones and misses some; the assay was immunoSEQ multiplex PCR. The V and J calls and the clone size are those of that table, but D and trimming were determined from the DNA. The sample records more than 2 million clones, 93% being singletons. The record originates from a study of shared clonotypes between healthy human individuals. Study overall: The cohort comprised a couple of women and a few men. Their ages spanned 18 to 49 years. Findings and caveats of the study: Rarefaction exposed incomplete sorted-subset sequencing despite large depth.

CDR1 is SEHNR and CDR2 is FQNEAQ in the germline V gene (reference sequence). V dropped 6 bases and J dropped 5 bases, with 11 bases sitting between them. The CDR3 is 12 amino acids. This chain joins TRBV7-9 and TRBJ2-7; D is uncertain. This clonotype was sampled from a young man in good health. Some clones in this sample may be carry-over from other donors' samples. The material sequenced was naive CD8+ T cells from PBMCs. The CDR3 loop reads CASRIPPHEQYF. As DNA, the CDR3 is TGTGCCAGCAGAATTCCGCCCCACGAGCAGTACTTC.